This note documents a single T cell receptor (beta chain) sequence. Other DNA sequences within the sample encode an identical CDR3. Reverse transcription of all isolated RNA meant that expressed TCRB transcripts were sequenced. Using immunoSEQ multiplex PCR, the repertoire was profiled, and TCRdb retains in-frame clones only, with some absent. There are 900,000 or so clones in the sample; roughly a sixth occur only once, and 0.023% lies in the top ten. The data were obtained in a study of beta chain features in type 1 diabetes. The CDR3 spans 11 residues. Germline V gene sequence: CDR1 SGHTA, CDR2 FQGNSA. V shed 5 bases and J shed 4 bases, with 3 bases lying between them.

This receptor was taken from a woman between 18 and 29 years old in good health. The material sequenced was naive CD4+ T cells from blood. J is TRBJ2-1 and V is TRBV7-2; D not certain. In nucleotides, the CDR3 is TGTGCCAGCAGCACTTACAATGAGCAGTTCTTC. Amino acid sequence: CASSTYNEQFF.